This T cell receptor (beta chain) was found in a study of shared T cell receptors in the human thymus. J lost 9 bases, V lost 1 base, and 15 bases had no gene match. This CDR3 is 17 amino acids long. Germline V lookup: CDR1 SEHNR, CDR2 FQNEAQ (reference sequence). Repertoires were generated with immunoSEQ multiplex PCR, while TCRdb's copy carries only in-frame clones and drops some. Counted here are 600,000 to 900,000 clones, around 85% occurring once; the ten biggest clones make up 0.0095% to 0.013%. The data were also submitted as part of a second study, on human thymus T cells. As reported in that work: Resections that were taken during corrective heart surgery supplied the thymus tissue. Unrelated individuals reportedly shared highly overlapping thymic TCR repertoires.

V and J are TRBV7-9 and TRBJ2-1; 7 nucleotides agree with TRBD2. This receptor was identified in a girl under two years old with a congenital heart defect. Material for sequencing was thymocytes. The CDR3 DNA is TGTGCCAGCAGCTTAGTCGGTCCCTCAGCGGGGCCGGGTGAGCAGTTCTTC. It yields the protein CASSLVGPSAGPGEQFF.